This T cell receptor beta chain came from a study of T-cell reconstitution after alpha-beta-depleted transplantation in children. Preparation of the TCRbeta library involved a method that used unique molecular identifiers. TCRdb re-called the PCR reads through MiXCR, storing one row per CDR3 protein. The data show some 490,000 distinct CDR3 sequences, approximately 12% seen once. Germline CDR1 is SNHLY and CDR2 is FYNNEI. The CDR3 consists of 13 residues. V lost 7 bases to trimming and J lost 1 base, with 10 bases between them. The origin of this receptor is a human donor who donated a stem cell graft to a child with combined immunodeficiency. The gene calls are TRBV2 and TRBJ2-5; no firm D call. This material consisted of PBMCs from the stem cell graft donor, taken from the stem cell graft. CDR3 in DNA: TGTGCCAGCACCCCCCTCGCCCAAGAGACCCAGTACTTC. Translating gives CASTPLAQETQYF.